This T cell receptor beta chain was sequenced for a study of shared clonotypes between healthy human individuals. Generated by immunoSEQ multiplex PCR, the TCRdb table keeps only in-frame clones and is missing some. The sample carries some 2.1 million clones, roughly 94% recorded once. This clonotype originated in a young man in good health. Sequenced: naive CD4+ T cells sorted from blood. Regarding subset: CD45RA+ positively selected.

CDR3 region: CASSFQEDSPLHF. The CDR3 nucleotides read TGTGCCAGCAGCTTCCAGGAGGATTCACCCCTCCACTTT. The chain has TRBV7-2 and TRBJ1-6, with D unclear. CDR3 size: 13 residues. Germline assignment: CDR1 SGHTA and CDR2 FQGNSA. Trimming removed 3 bases from V and 8 bases from J, with 8 bases in between.